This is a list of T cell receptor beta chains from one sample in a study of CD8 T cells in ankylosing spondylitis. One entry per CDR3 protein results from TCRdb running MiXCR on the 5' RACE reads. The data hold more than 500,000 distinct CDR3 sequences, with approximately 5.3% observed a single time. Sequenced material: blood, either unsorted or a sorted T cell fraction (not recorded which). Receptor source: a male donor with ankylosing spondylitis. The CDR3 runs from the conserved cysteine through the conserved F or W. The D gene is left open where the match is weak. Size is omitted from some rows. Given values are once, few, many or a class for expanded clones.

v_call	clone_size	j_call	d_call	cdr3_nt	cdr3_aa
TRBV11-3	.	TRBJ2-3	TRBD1	TGTGCCAGCAGCTTCGGACAGGCTGCCACAGATACGCAGTATTTT	CASSFGQAATDTQYF
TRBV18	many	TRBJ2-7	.	TGTGCCAGCTCACCAAATGGGGCTATAACCTACGAGCAGTACTTC	CASSPNGAITYEQYF
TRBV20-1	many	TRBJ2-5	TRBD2	TGCAGTGCTAGAGGCGGGAGGGGGTCCCAAGAGACCCAGTACTTC	CSARGGRGSQETQYF
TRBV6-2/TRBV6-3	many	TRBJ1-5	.	TGTGCCAGCAGTTACTCGACGCGGGGGGGCAATCAGCCCCAGCATTTT	CASSYSTRGGNQPQHF
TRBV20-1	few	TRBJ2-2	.	TGCTGTGCTCCATTCGTCAGGGGAAATGGAAGGGGCGGGGAGCTGTTTTTT	CCAPFVRGNGRGGELFF
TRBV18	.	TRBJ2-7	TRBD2	TGTGCCAGCTCACCTACGCCTAGCGGGAACTCCTACGAGCAGTACTTC	CASSPTPSGNSYEQYF
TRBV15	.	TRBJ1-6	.	TGTGCCACCAGCAGAGTACAGACCAATTCACCCCTCCACTTT	CATSRVQTNSPLHF
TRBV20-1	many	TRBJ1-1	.	TGCAGTGCTACAAACAGGGCTTGGACTGAAGCTTTCTTT	CSATNRAWTEAFF
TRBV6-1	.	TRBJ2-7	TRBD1	TGTGCCAGCAGCCCCCGGGACAGCCGGAACGAGCAGTACTTC	CASSPRDSRNEQYF
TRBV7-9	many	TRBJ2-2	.	TGTGCCAGCAGCCCCCAAAGAGGAACTGGGGAGCTGTTTTTT	CASSPQRGTGELFF
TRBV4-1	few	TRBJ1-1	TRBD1	TGCGCCAGCAGCCGGTACCGGGACAGAGGGAGAAGTACTGAAGCTTTCTTT	CASSRYRDRGRSTEAFF
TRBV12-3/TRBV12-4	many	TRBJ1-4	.	TGTGCCAGCAGCGGCTGGGCTGGAATCACAACTAATGAAAAACTGTTTTTT	CASSGWAGITTNEKLFF
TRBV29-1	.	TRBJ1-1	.	TGCAGCGCACCGGGACAAACGAACACTGAAGCTTTCTTT	CSAPGQTNTEAFF
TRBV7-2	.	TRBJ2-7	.	TGTGCCAGCAGCCGGGTAAGGGAGAACGAGCAGTACTTC	CASSRVRENEQYF
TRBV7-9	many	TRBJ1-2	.	TGTGCCAGCAGCTCAAGGACCCGCCCCGCGGGCTACACCTTC	CASSSRTRPAGYTF
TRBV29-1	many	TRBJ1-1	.	TGCAGCGTCGCCGCGGGGAGGGGCACTGAAGCTTTCTTT	CSVAAGRGTEAFF
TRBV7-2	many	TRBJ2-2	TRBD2	TGTGCCAGCAGCCTAACAAGAGGACTAGTACGGACCGGGGAGCTGTTTTTT	CASSLTRGLVRTGELFF
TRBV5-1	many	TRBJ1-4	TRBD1	TGCGCCAGCAGCTGGGGACCGGGACAGGGGGGTGAAAAACTGTTTTTT	CASSWGPGQGGEKLFF
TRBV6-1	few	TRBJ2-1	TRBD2	TGTGCCAGCAGTAGACTAGCGGGAGCGGGCTACAATGAGCAGTTCTTC	CASSRLAGAGYNEQFF
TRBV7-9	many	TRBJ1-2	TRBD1	TGTGCCAGCAACGAATTGACAGGGGTGGGCTATGGCTACACCTTC	CASNELTGVGYGYTF
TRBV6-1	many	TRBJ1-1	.	TGTGCCACCCGAGCGCGGGGGGAGAACACTGAAGCTTTCTTT	CATRARGENTEAFF
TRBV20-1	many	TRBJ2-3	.	TGCAGTGCCAGGACTACAAGCACAGATACGCAGTATTTT	CSARTTSTDTQYF
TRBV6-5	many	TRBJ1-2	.	TGTGCCAGCAGTTACAAGCGACAGGTCATTGGCTACACCTTC	CASSYKRQVIGYTF
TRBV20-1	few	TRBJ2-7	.	TGCAGTGCTAGAGTGCTCGGGAGCTCCTACGAGCAGTACTTC	CSARVLGSSYEQYF
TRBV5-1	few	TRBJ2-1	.	TGCGCCAGCAGCCTATCTATTTTTCTCCAGCCCCACAATGAGCAGTTCTTC	CASSLSIFLQPHNEQFF